The clone carrying this T cell receptor beta chain came up a few times. What it recognizes is unknown. Nobody among the patients had been given any treatment before thyroid surgery. This entry belongs to a study of metastatic and nonmetastatic thyroid tumors. Study overall: Comparison of repertoires was carried out across blood and tumor or nodule tissue from malignant and benign thyroid patients. Findings and limits, study-wide: Significantly greater TCR beta diversity was reportedly found in malignant thyroid tumors than in benign nodules (in blood and tumor).

The germline V gene encodes CDR1 MNHEY and CDR2 SVGEGT. The V gene end was trimmed by 2 bases and the J gene end by 6 bases; junction bases not matched to a gene: 5. This CDR3 is built from 16 residues. Original handling: Using the CDR3 differences seen across clinicopathological groups, the authors built a distant-metastasis classifier for papillary thyroid cancer, which was meant to discriminate distant-metastatic patients. TCRdb re-analyzed the PCR reads through MiXCR. TCRdb, not the authors, supplied the V and J calls. The sample carries some 38,000 clones, approximately 44% recorded once. V and J are TRBV6-2 or TRBV6-3 and TRBJ2-1; 12 bases fit TRBD2. This TCR came from a male donor with papillary thyroid cancer or a benign thyroid nodule (not recorded which). Some clones in this sample may be carry-over from other donors' samples. What was sequenced was tumor tissue. DNA of the CDR3: TGTGCCAGCAGTTACATCTCTAGCGGGAGGGGCAATGAGCAGTTCTTC. Translating it yields CASSYISSGRGNEQFF.